The present entry profiles one T cell receptor (beta chain) with its context. This clone showed up just once. Its antigen is still unknown. Base qualities are not provided; no much larger clone lies one nucleotide away. Trimming accounts for 4 bases at V and 8 bases at J, while the number of junction bases matched to no gene is 14. Including the terminal cysteine and phenylalanine, the CDR3 comprises 15 residues. Just the 45-base CDR3 DNA is kept, in frame starting at base 1. Via the germline V gene, CDR1 is SGDLS and CDR2 YYNGEE. This record comes from a study of shared clonotypes between healthy human individuals (TCRdb year 2020). In terms of the full investigation: The cohort included three men and a couple of women between 18 and 49 years of age. The study deeply sequenced blood TCR repertoires of several healthy adults to estimate repertoire size and the extent of clonotype sharing between individuals. Leukapheresis yielded between about 0.8 and 9.5 billion PBMCs per donor. To increase sequencing depth and limit assay-specific biases, TCR repertoire library preparation and sequencing were carried out by different laboratories using diverse techniques. For each donor, CD4 naive and CD4 memory were each given three plates, CD8 naive was given two plates, and CD8 memory was given one plate.

General study outcomes and caveats: Sharing across a few donors was observed for roughly 5.4% of naive CD4, less than 4% of naive CD8, over 2% of memory CD4, and about 0.39% of memory CD8 clonotypes. Compared with non-shared clonotypes, the clonotypes found in all four sorted-subset donors had higher generation probabilities. Estimated clonotype richness was generally larger for naive than for memory subsets. Sampling was restricted to blood, and TCR repertoires in tissues likely differ from the TCR repertoires found in blood. Pairwise subsampling indicated that sequencing depth was expected to affect the degree of clonotype sharing among donors. Even with the large sequencing depth, rarefaction of the sorted-subset datasets indicated that sequencing was incomplete. The genetic and exposure-history diversity represented was limited by the small number of donors.

Healthy HIV-negative adults with no recently reported acute infections or vaccinations were included as donors. Only Caucasian adults living in Nashville, Tennessee, USA were represented among the donors. CD4+ T cells were enriched through magnetic negative selection, after which naive cells were positively selected on CD45RA and the remaining negative fraction served as the memory subset. After blood collection by leukapheresis, PBMCs were isolated using Ficoll-Histopaque density gradient centrifugation and then cryopreserved in the vapor phase of liquid nitrogen. Analytical flow cytometry was used to check the purity and quantity of each magnetically sorted T cell population. Genomic DNA was isolated from each sorted fraction and quantified by UV absorbance on a Nanodrop 2000c. Using the deep immunoSEQ assay, multiplex PCR amplified TCR CDR3 regions from genomic DNA. For each cell subset, the extracted genomic DNA was distributed evenly across all wells of several immunoSEQ 96-well plates, and each plate served as one replicate. Each replicate PCR for sorted subsets received around 200 ng genomic DNA, equal to about 30,000 T cell genomes. Purified libraries were quantified with a Qubit 3.0 fluorometer, sized on a Bioanalyzer 2100, and re-quantified with the KAPA Library Quantification kit. A separate single-read 150-cycle Illumina NextSeq 550 flow cell was used to sequence each immunoSEQ 96-well plate. The original pipeline was this. The immunoSEQ output contained only junctional sequences without quality scores, so filtering could not match that applied to full-length reads. Sequences were annotated with PyIR, a Python wrapper for IgBLAST v1.9, and V/J genes and CDR3 were assigned using IMGT germline references. Any read was removed if the V/J assignment was weak (E-value above 1e-6), the CDR3 was missing, or the read contained stop codons, out-of-frame junctions, or ambiguous translated residues. V3J clonotypes were defined as sequences sharing the same inferred V gene, J gene, and CDR3 amino acid sequence. To compute the percentage overlap between repertoires, the number of shared unique clonotypes was divided by the size of the smaller repertoire. Repertoire richness was assessed with RTK rarefaction, the Chao1 estimator, and Recon v2.1 estimates of unobserved clonotypes. Generation probabilities were computed with OLGA for all TCRbeta clonotypes obtained by the gDNA method from several donors. Held by TCRdb, this immuneACCESS table contains in-frame sequences only and omits some clones. Under half of the omission traces to an unresolved V gene where checked; the cause of the rest is unknown. V and J calls and clone size are copied from that table; D and trimming were computed from the DNA. The sample has more than 1,200,000 clones on record, approximately 98.5% of them singletons. The ten largest clonotypes hold 0.3% to 0.45% of the sample.

The origin of this receptor is a man younger than 45 in good health. Input material: naive CD4+ T cells sorted from blood. The sample's cell subset or site label, in plain terms: CD45RA+ positively selected. Recombination joined TRBV9 with TRBJ1-2, and TRBD1 matches 7 of the central bases. This receptor has the CDR3 CASSFRDSPRKGYTF. The sequenced DNA is TGTGCCAGCAGCTTTAGGGACAGTCCTCGGAAGGGCTACACCTTC. The reference TRBV9 and TRBJ1-2 proteins fill in what lies around the CDR3, so the full variable domain reads DSGVTQTPKHLITATGQRVTLRCSPRSGDLSVYWYQQSLDQGLQFLIQYYNGEERAKGNILERFSAQQFPDLHSELNLSSLELGDSALYFCASSFRDSPRKGYTFGSGTRLTVV.